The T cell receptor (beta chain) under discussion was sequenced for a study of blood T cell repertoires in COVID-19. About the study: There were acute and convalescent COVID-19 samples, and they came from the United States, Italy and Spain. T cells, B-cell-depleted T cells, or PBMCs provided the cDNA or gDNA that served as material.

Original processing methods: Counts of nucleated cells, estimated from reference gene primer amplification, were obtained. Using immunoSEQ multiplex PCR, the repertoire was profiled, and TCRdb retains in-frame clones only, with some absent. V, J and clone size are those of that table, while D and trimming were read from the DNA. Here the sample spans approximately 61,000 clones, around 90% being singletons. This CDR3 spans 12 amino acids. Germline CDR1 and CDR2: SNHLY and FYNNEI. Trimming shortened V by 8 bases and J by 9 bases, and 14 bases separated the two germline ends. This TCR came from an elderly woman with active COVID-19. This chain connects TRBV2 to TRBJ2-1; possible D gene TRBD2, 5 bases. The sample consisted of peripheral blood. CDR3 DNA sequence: TGTGCCAGCGAGAACAGCGGCCGTGAGCAGTTCTTC. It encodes CASENSGREQFF.